These T cell receptor beta chains were read from a single sample in a study of T cells in Graves' hyperthyroidism and ophthalmopathy. TCRdb independently ran MiXCR on the multiplex PCR reads; one entry per CDR3 protein. The table lists 500,000 to 600,000 distinct CDR3 sequences, around 17% of them singletons. Sample: blood. These receptors were obtained from a young woman with Graves' hyperthyroidism. CDR3s include the opening cysteine and the closing phenylalanine or tryptophan. The order of the fields is J gene, D gene, CDR3 length, V gene, clone size, CDR3 DNA, CDR3 protein. The D gene is left open where the match is weak. Only part of the rows carry a size: once, few, many, or a class if the clone is expanded.

j_call: TRBJ2-3; d_call: NA; cdr3_length: 14; v_call: TRBV9; clone_size: NA; cdr3_nt: TGTGCCAGCAGCGGAGACACCACGTCAGATACGCAGTATTTT; cdr3_aa: CASSGDTTSDTQYF
j_call: TRBJ1-5; d_call: NA; cdr3_length: 20; v_call: TRBV4-3; clone_size: NA; cdr3_nt: TGCGCCAGCAGCCAAGATCGCTACGGGAAAACGCCTTATAGCAATCAGCCCCAGCATTTT; cdr3_aa: CASSQDRYGKTPYSNQPQHF
j_call: TRBJ2-5; d_call: TRBD1; cdr3_length: 14; v_call: TRBV11-2; clone_size: many; cdr3_nt: TGTGCCAGCAGTTCCGGACAGGGGGCTTGGACCCAGTACTTC; cdr3_aa: CASSSGQGAWTQYF
j_call: TRBJ2-1; d_call: TRBD1; cdr3_length: 17; v_call: TRBV12-5; clone_size: few; cdr3_nt: TGTGCTAGTGGTCCACCGCAGACAGGGGACTCCTACAATGAGCAGTTCTTC; cdr3_aa: CASGPPQTGDSYNEQFF
j_call: TRBJ2-1; d_call: NA; cdr3_length: 17; v_call: TRBV14; clone_size: many; cdr3_nt: TGTGCCAGCAGCCCGCTGGGTTGGGGAGGCCTCTACAATGAGCAGTTCTTC; cdr3_aa: CASSPLGWGGLYNEQFF
j_call: TRBJ1-2; d_call: NA; cdr3_length: 10; v_call: TRBV29-1; clone_size: few; cdr3_nt: TGCAGCGTTGCGGACTATGGCTACACCTTC; cdr3_aa: CSVADYGYTF
j_call: TRBJ2-2; d_call: NA; cdr3_length: 19; v_call: TRBV28; clone_size: NA; cdr3_nt: TGTGCCAGCAGCCAAACCTCTATGACAGGAGCGCGGACACCCGGGGAGCTGTTTTTT; cdr3_aa: CASSQTSMTGARTPGELFF
j_call: TRBJ2-1; d_call: TRBD2; cdr3_length: 14; v_call: TRBV7-9; clone_size: many; cdr3_nt: TGTGCCAGCAGCTTTAGCGGGGGTTACAATGAGCAGTTCTTC; cdr3_aa: CASSFSGGYNEQFF
j_call: TRBJ2-1; d_call: TRBD2; cdr3_length: 12; v_call: TRBV3-1; clone_size: many; cdr3_nt: TGTGCCAGCAGCCAAGGGTGGGGGGGGCAGTTCTTC; cdr3_aa: CASSQGWGGQFF
j_call: TRBJ2-7; d_call: NA; cdr3_length: 14; v_call: TRBV20-1; clone_size: many; cdr3_nt: TGCAGTGCTAGAGATCTCTATACATCCTACGAGCAGTACTTC; cdr3_aa: CSARDLYTSYEQYF
j_call: TRBJ2-7; d_call: TRBD2; cdr3_length: 20; v_call: TRBV15; clone_size: NA; cdr3_nt: TGTGCCACCAGCAAAAACCCCGGGGCTAGCGGGAGGTTGAGTACCTACGAGCAGTACTTC; cdr3_aa: CATSKNPGASGRLSTYEQYF
j_call: TRBJ2-1; d_call: NA; cdr3_length: 16; v_call: TRBV6-1; clone_size: many; cdr3_nt: TGTGCCAGCAGTGAATACCGGGGAAGCTCCTACAATGAGCAGTTCTTC; cdr3_aa: CASSEYRGSSYNEQFF
j_call: TRBJ2-3; d_call: TRBD2; cdr3_length: 14; v_call: TRBV20-1; clone_size: NA; cdr3_nt: TGCAGTGGTTCTAGCGGGGGGGCAGGAGATACGCAGTATTTT; cdr3_aa: CSGSSGGAGDTQYF
j_call: TRBJ2-3; d_call: TRBD2; cdr3_length: 19; v_call: TRBV7-9; clone_size: few; cdr3_nt: TGTGCCAGCAGCTTAGCGCGGCTAGCGGGGGGCCGGTCCCCAGATACGCAGTATTTT; cdr3_aa: CASSLARLAGGRSPDTQYF
j_call: TRBJ1-4; d_call: NA; cdr3_length: 17; v_call: TRBV14; clone_size: NA; cdr3_nt: TGTGCCAGCAGCCAACGCGCCTGGACAACTACTAATGAAAAACTGTTTTTT; cdr3_aa: CASSQRAWTTTNEKLFF